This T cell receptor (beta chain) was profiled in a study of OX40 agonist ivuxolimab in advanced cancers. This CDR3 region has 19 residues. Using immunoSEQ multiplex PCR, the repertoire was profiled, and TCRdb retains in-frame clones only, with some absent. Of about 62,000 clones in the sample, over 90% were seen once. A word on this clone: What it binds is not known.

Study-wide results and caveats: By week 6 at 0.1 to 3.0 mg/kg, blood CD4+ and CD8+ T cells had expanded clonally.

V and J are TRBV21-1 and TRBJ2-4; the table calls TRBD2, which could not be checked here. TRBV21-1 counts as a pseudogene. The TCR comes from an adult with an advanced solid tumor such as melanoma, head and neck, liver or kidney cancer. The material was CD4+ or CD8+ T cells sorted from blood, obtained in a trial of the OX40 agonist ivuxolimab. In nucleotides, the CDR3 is TGTGCCAGCAGCGTGGGACTAGCGGGGGCCAGTCTAGCCAAAAACATTCAGTACTTC. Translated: CASSVGLAGASLAKNIQYF.